This record concerns one TCR beta chain sequence. Its antigen is unidentified. Method: immunoSEQ multiplex PCR; TCRdb's copy keeps in-frame clones and lacks some. The profile shows 120,000 or so clones, more than 80% of them singletons. This entry is derived from a study of T cell responses to AZD1222 COVID-19 vaccine. General study points: Among the donors, most were white British and more were female, and clonal diversity was possibly underestimated.

CDR3 length: 13 residues. Per germline, CDR1 KGHDR and CDR2 SFDVKD. The V end lost 4 bases, the J end lost 3 bases, and 9 bases lay between the germline ends. The genes are TRBV24-1 and TRBJ2-7; the D is unclear. This clonotype originated in an adult in good health. Sequencing used peripheral blood, obtained on day 0 of AZD1222 vaccination. CDR3 protein: CATSDSWDYEQYF. The CDR3 DNA is TGTGCCACCAGTGACTCGTGGGACTACGAGCAGTACTTC.